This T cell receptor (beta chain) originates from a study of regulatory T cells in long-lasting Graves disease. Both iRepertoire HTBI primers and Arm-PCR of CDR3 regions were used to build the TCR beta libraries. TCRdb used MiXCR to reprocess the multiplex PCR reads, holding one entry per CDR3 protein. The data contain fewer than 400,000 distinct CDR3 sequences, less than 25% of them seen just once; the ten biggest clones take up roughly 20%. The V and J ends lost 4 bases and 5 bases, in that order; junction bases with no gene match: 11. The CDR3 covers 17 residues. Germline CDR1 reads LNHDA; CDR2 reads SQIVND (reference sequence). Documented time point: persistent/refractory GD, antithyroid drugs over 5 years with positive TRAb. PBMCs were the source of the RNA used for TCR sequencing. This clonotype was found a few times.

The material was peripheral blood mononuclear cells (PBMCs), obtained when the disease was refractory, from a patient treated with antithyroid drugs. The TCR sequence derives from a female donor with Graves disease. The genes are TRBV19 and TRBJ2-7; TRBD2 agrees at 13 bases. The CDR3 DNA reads TGTGCCAGTAGTAAACGACTAGCGGGAGGTGACAGGGACGAGCAGTACTTC. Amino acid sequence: CASSKRLAGGDRDEQYF.